This T cell receptor (beta chain) was sequenced for a study of blood T cell repertoires in COVID-19. Per the germline V gene, CDR1 is SGHTS and CDR2 is YDEGEE. Trimming took 6 bases from V and 0 from J; bases not matched to a gene: 9. CDR3 length equals 17 residues. Measured with immunoSEQ multiplex PCR; TCRdb has only the in-frame clones, and not every one. The table shows 120,000 or so clones, with 65% to 90% occurring only once. The material sequenced was peripheral blood. This TCR was sampled from a human donor in a cohort sampled during active COVID-19. The V gene is TRBV5-8, the J gene TRBJ2-4; 10 bases are a match to TRBD1. This chain's CDR3 is CASNQATGGRAKNIQYF. CDR3 DNA: TGTGCCAGCAACCAAGCGACAGGGGGCCGAGCCAAAAACATTCAGTACTTC.